The rows below give T cell receptor beta chains drawn from one sample of a study of Ad26.COV2.S vaccination and SARS-CoV-2 variants. Method: immunoSEQ multiplex PCR; TCRdb's copy keeps in-frame clones and lacks some. This sample has about 680,000 clones, with more than 80% found just once. The sample consisted of peripheral blood, taken in a trial of Ad26.COV2.S vaccine versus placebo. These TCRs come from a person aged 18-60 years who received the Ad26.COV2.S COVID-19 vaccine or a placebo. Both conserved end residues are part of each CDR3. A D gene is named only where the DNA matches it firmly. The size of a clone is reported for some rows only, either as once, few or many, or as a class for expanded clones.

D gene: TRBD1; J gene: TRBJ1-6; V gene: TRBV5-1; clone size: -; CDR3 protein: CASSITVDRGSSPLHF; CDR3 DNA: TGCGCCAGCAGCATAACCGTGGACAGGGGGAGTTCACCCCTCCACTTT
D gene: -; J gene: TRBJ1-3; V gene: TRBV29-1; clone size: -; CDR3 protein: CSATQGRSGNTIYF; CDR3 DNA: TGCAGCGCAACACAGGGCCGCTCTGGAAACACCATATATTTT
D gene: TRBD1; J gene: TRBJ2-7; V gene: TRBV7-2; clone size: -; CDR3 protein: CASSPGTAYYEQYF; CDR3 DNA: TGTGCCAGCAGCCCCGGGACAGCCTACTACGAGCAGTACTTC
D gene: -; J gene: TRBJ2-4; V gene: TRBV7-2; clone size: -; CDR3 protein: CASTPRIAKNIQYF; CDR3 DNA: TGTGCCAGCACCCCCCGGATAGCCAAAAACATTCAGTACTTC
D gene: -; J gene: TRBJ1-2; V gene: TRBV5-5; clone size: -; CDR3 protein: CASSRDIYGYTF; CDR3 DNA: TGTGCCAGCAGTCGGGACATCTATGGCTACACCTTC
D gene: TRBD1; J gene: TRBJ1-2; V gene: TRBV10-3; clone size: -; CDR3 protein: CAISAGQGSNGYTF; CDR3 DNA: TGTGCCATCAGTGCTGGACAGGGATCGAATGGCTACACCTTC
D gene: TRBD2; J gene: TRBJ2-5; V gene: TRBV2; clone size: -; CDR3 protein: CASSLEAGYQETQYF; CDR3 DNA: TGTGCCAGTTCGCTAGAAGCGGGGTACCAAGAGACCCAGTACTTC
D gene: TRBD1; J gene: TRBJ2-2; V gene: TRBV7-9; clone size: -; CDR3 protein: CASSRTGGVTGELFF; CDR3 DNA: TGTGCCAGCAGCAGGACAGGGGGAGTCACCGGGGAGCTGTTTTTT
D gene: -; J gene: TRBJ2-1; V gene: TRBV3-1/TRBV3-2; clone size: -; CDR3 protein: CASSQERRGLNEQFF; CDR3 DNA: TGTGCCAGCAGCCAAGAGAGAAGGGGCCTCAATGAGCAGTTCTTC
D gene: -; J gene: TRBJ2-7; V gene: TRBV6-5; clone size: -; CDR3 protein: CASSSPGRENYEQYF; CDR3 DNA: TGTGCCAGCAGTTCGCCGGGACGGGAGAACTACGAGCAGTACTTC
D gene: TRBD2; J gene: TRBJ2-3; V gene: TRBV4-3; clone size: -; CDR3 protein: CASSQDSGGADTQYF; CDR3 DNA: TGCGCCAGCAGCCAAGATAGCGGGGGCGCAGATACGCAGTATTTT
D gene: -; J gene: TRBJ1-2; V gene: TRBV7-2; clone size: -; CDR3 protein: CASSLGTHINGYTF; CDR3 DNA: TGTGCCAGCAGCCTCGGGACGCACATCAATGGCTACACCTTC
D gene: -; J gene: TRBJ1-6; V gene: TRBV5-6; clone size: -; CDR3 protein: CASSLGRGGHSPLHF; CDR3 DNA: TGTGCCAGCAGCTTGGGGAGGGGTGGGCATTCACCCCTCCACTTT
D gene: -; J gene: TRBJ2-7; V gene: TRBV5-1; clone size: -; CDR3 protein: CASSSGSAGETQYF; CDR3 DNA: TGCGCCAGCAGCTCGGGTTCCGCTGGGGAGACGCAGTACTTC
D gene: -; J gene: TRBJ2-3; V gene: TRBV19; clone size: -; CDR3 protein: CASSLSGRTDTQYF; CDR3 DNA: TGTGCCAGTAGTTTAAGCGGTCGCACAGATACGCAGTATTTT
D gene: -; J gene: TRBJ2-5; V gene: TRBV30; clone size: -; CDR3 protein: CAWSRAEETQYF; CDR3 DNA: TGTGCCTGGAGTCGTGCGGAGGAGACCCAGTACTTC
D gene: -; J gene: TRBJ1-2; V gene: TRBV5-6; clone size: -; CDR3 protein: CASSLMGNDGYTF; CDR3 DNA: TGTGCCAGCAGCTTAATGGGCAATGATGGCTACACCTTC
D gene: -; J gene: TRBJ1-3; V gene: TRBV5-4; clone size: few; CDR3 protein: CASSLPGASGNTIYF; CDR3 DNA: TGTGCCAGCAGCTTGCCGGGGGCCTCTGGAAACACCATATATTTT
D gene: -; J gene: TRBJ2-2; V gene: TRBV5-1; clone size: few; CDR3 protein: CASSGGTTTGELFF; CDR3 DNA: TGCGCCAGCAGCGGAGGGACAACCACCGGGGAGCTGTTTTTT
D gene: TRBD1; J gene: TRBJ1-1; V gene: TRBV2; clone size: -; CDR3 protein: CASSSLGQGYTEAFF; CDR3 DNA: TGTGCCAGCAGTAGTCTGGGACAGGGTTACACTGAAGCTTTCTTT
D gene: -; J gene: TRBJ2-1; V gene: TRBV12-3/TRBV12-4; clone size: -; CDR3 protein: CASSRVDEQFF; CDR3 DNA: TGTGCCAGCAGTCGCGTGGATGAGCAGTTCTTC
D gene: -; J gene: TRBJ1-2; V gene: TRBV6-5; clone size: -; CDR3 protein: CASSYGGAGDYGYTF; CDR3 DNA: TGTGCCAGCAGTTACGGGGGGGCGGGTGACTATGGCTACACCTTC
D gene: TRBD1; J gene: TRBJ2-3; V gene: TRBV6-5; clone size: -; CDR3 protein: CASSYSRDRQYF; CDR3 DNA: TGTGCCAGCAGTTACTCCCGGGACAGGCAGTATTTT
D gene: -; J gene: TRBJ1-6; V gene: TRBV10-3; clone size: few; CDR3 protein: CAISESILRSPLHF; CDR3 DNA: TGTGCCATCAGTGAGTCGATCCTTCGGTCACCCCTCCACTTT
D gene: -; J gene: TRBJ2-2; V gene: TRBV10-1; clone size: once; CDR3 protein: CASSEPSGGNGELFF; CDR3 DNA: TGCGCCAGCAGTGAGCCGAGTGGGGGGAACGGGGAGCTGTTTTTT
D gene: -; J gene: TRBJ1-5; V gene: TRBV30; clone size: -; CDR3 protein: CAWSLGSGVFNQPQHF; CDR3 DNA: TGTGCCTGGAGTCTCGGGTCAGGGGTCTTCAATCAGCCCCAGCATTTT
D gene: -; J gene: TRBJ2-2; V gene: TRBV19; clone size: -; CDR3 protein: CASSNRGLTGELFF; CDR3 DNA: TGTGCCAGTAGTAACCGGGGCCTCACCGGGGAGCTGTTTTTT
D gene: -; J gene: TRBJ1-4; V gene: TRBV6-5; clone size: -; CDR3 protein: CPQLRGEEKLFF; CDR3 DNA: TGTCCCCAGCTCAGGGGAGAAGAAAAACTGTTTTTT
D gene: -; J gene: TRBJ1-5; V gene: TRBV7-8; clone size: -; CDR3 protein: CASSLAGGGFGNQPQHF; CDR3 DNA: TGTGCCAGCAGCTTAGCCGGGGGCGGGTTCGGCAATCAGCCCCAGCATTTT
D gene: -; J gene: TRBJ2-6; V gene: TRBV7-9; clone size: once; CDR3 protein: CASSLGWGSHSGANVLTF; CDR3 DNA: TGTGCCAGCAGCTTAGGTTGGGGGTCCCACTCTGGGGCCAACGTCCTGACTTTC
D gene: -; J gene: TRBJ1-2; V gene: TRBV12-3/TRBV12-4; clone size: -; CDR3 protein: CASSYHTGNGYTF; CDR3 DNA: TGTGCCAGCAGCTACCATACAGGAAATGGCTACACCTTC
D gene: TRBD2; J gene: TRBJ2-7; V gene: TRBV27; clone size: -; CDR3 protein: CASSPHPGLAGGPYEQYF; CDR3 DNA: TGTGCCAGCAGTCCCCATCCCGGACTAGCGGGAGGGCCTTACGAGCAGTACTTC
D gene: TRBD2; J gene: TRBJ2-1; V gene: TRBV19; clone size: -; CDR3 protein: CASSPRLSAGGLGEQFF; CDR3 DNA: TGTGCCAGTAGTCCCCGCCTTTCAGCGGGGGGGCTAGGTGAGCAGTTCTTC
D gene: TRBD1; J gene: TRBJ1-5; V gene: TRBV19; clone size: few; CDR3 protein: CASSPLDRTQPQHF; CDR3 DNA: TGTGCCAGTAGTCCTTTGGACAGGACCCAGCCCCAGCATTTT
D gene: -; J gene: TRBJ2-1; V gene: TRBV10-3; clone size: -; CDR3 protein: CAISEREDNEQFF; CDR3 DNA: TGTGCCATCAGTGAGAGGGAAGACAATGAGCAGTTCTTC
D gene: -; J gene: TRBJ2-1; V gene: TRBV6-5; clone size: -; CDR3 protein: CASSITEYNEQFF; CDR3 DNA: TGTGCCAGCAGCATAACAGAATACAATGAGCAGTTCTTC
D gene: -; J gene: TRBJ1-2; V gene: TRBV5-4; clone size: -; CDR3 protein: CASSLSIGKDYGYTF; CDR3 DNA: TGTGCCAGCAGCTTGTCGATTGGTAAGGACTATGGCTACACCTTC
D gene: TRBD2; J gene: TRBJ2-1; V gene: TRBV30; clone size: once; CDR3 protein: CAWSRVAGGWNEQFF; CDR3 DNA: TGTGCCTGGAGCCGGGTAGCGGGGGGTTGGAATGAGCAGTTCTTC
D gene: -; J gene: TRBJ2-1; V gene: TRBV12-3/TRBV12-4; clone size: -; CDR3 protein: CASRGEYVSQFF; CDR3 DNA: TGTGCCAGCAGGGGTGAATATGTCTCGCAGTTCTTC
D gene: TRBD1; J gene: TRBJ2-2; V gene: TRBV18; clone size: once; CDR3 protein: CASSLTGDDTGELFF; CDR3 DNA: TGTGCCAGCTCACTAACAGGGGACGACACCGGGGAGCTGTTTTTT
D gene: TRBD1; J gene: TRBJ2-4; V gene: TRBV4-2; clone size: -; CDR3 protein: CASSPDREHIQYF; CDR3 DNA: TGTGCCAGCAGTCCTGACAGGGAGCACATTCAGTACTTC
D gene: -; J gene: TRBJ1-1; V gene: TRBV11-3; clone size: once; CDR3 protein: CASSLEDPNTEAFF; CDR3 DNA: TGTGCCAGCAGCTTAGAGGACCCAAACACTGAAGCTTTCTTT
D gene: TRBD1; J gene: TRBJ1-1; V gene: TRBV15; clone size: once; CDR3 protein: CATSSGDRLMTEAFF; CDR3 DNA: TGTGCCACCAGCAGTGGGGACAGGTTAATGACTGAAGCTTTCTTT
D gene: -; J gene: TRBJ2-2; V gene: TRBV3-1/TRBV3-2; clone size: -; CDR3 protein: CASSQIQGITGELFF; CDR3 DNA: TGTGCCAGCAGCCAGATCCAAGGAATAACCGGGGAGCTGTTTTTT
D gene: -; J gene: TRBJ2-3; V gene: TRBV6-5; clone size: -; CDR3 protein: CASSPSRAWDTQYF; CDR3 DNA: TGTGCCAGCAGTCCCTCGAGGGCGTGGGATACGCAGTATTTT
D gene: TRBD1; J gene: TRBJ2-7; V gene: TRBV5-4; clone size: -; CDR3 protein: CASSRTGITYEQYF; CDR3 DNA: TGTGCCAGCAGCCGGACAGGGATTACCTACGAGCAGTACTTC
D gene: TRBD2; J gene: TRBJ2-5; V gene: TRBV2; clone size: -; CDR3 protein: CASSVGTSGSYTETQYF; CDR3 DNA: TGTGCCAGCAGTGTGGGGACTAGCGGGAGTTATACGGAGACCCAGTACTTC